The 3 T cell receptor beta chains given below trace back to one sample, sequenced in a study of radiation and T cells in renal cell carcinoma. Sequencing used immunoSEQ multiplex PCR; TCRdb keeps in-frame clones, though not all of them. The table lists about 170,000 clones, about 87% of them singletons. Described time point: blood 4 weeks post-SBRT, at nephrectomy. The treatment: 15 Gy SBRT to primary tumor, nephrectomy 4 weeks later. Here the sequenced sample was blood, taken from a patient whose treatment included radiotherapy and nephrectomy. These receptors originate from a woman aged 45 to 65 with renal cell carcinoma.

V is TRBV10-2 and J is TRBJ1-2; the D is unclear. Trimming removed 8 bases at V and 5 bases at J, with 6 bases between. This CDR3 has 10 residues. Per germline, CDR1 WSHSY and CDR2 SAAADI. CDR3 sequence reads: CASGSYGYTF. The CDR3 nucleotides are TGCGCCAGCGGAAGTTATGGCTACACCTTC.

The CDR3 reads CASSFNILSDSDEKLFF. The DNA for the CDR3 is TGCGCCAGCAGCTTTAATATATTGTCGGACAGTGATGAAAAACTGTTTTTT. The chain has TRBV5-1 and TRBJ1-4, with TRBD1 as a possible D gene (6 bases). V lost 2 bases, J lost 6 bases, and 20 bases lay in between. The germline V gene encodes CDR1 SGHRS and CDR2 YFSETQ. The CDR3 is 17 amino acids.

The V call is TRBV11-2, the J call TRBJ2-1; D not resolved. Per germline, CDR1 SGHAT and CDR2 FQNNGV. CDR3 length: 15 residues. Trimming shortened V by 0 bases and J by 3 bases, and 9 bases separated the two germline ends. This CDR3 reads CASSLDLLDYNEQFF. The DNA of the CDR3 is TGTGCCAGCAGCTTAGATCTCTTAGACTACAATGAGCAGTTCTTC. Together with reference TRBV11-2 and TRBJ2-1, the CDR3 gives the full variable domain: EAGVAQSPRYKIIEKRQSVAFWCNPISGHATLYWYQQILGQGPKLLIQFQNNGVVDDSQLPKDRFSAERLKGVDSTLKIQPAKLEDSAVYLCASSLDLLDYNEQFFGPGTRLTVL.